The sample holds many counts of the clone carrying this TCR beta chain. Its cognate antigen is unknown. The data were obtained in a study of identical twins. Study conclusions and caveats: Not following the same donors, the study drew its conclusions from cross-sectional statistical analysis.

This CDR3 region has 15 residues. Germline loops: CDR1 MGHRA, CDR2 YSYEKL. V lost 1 base and J lost 5; bases outside the gene matches: 5. Each CDR3 protein gets one entry after TCRdb re-called the 5' RACE reads with MiXCR. The sample has around 480,000 distinct CDR3 sequences; 12% to 15% are singletons. The same specimen was also included in a second study, on yellow fever vaccine responses in identical twins.

The sample was CD4+ T cells sorted from blood. The chain combines TRBV4-1 with TRBJ2-5; 9 bases are a match to TRBD2. The source of this sequence is a woman aged 18-29 years in good health. The CDR3 loop is CASSQAAGGPETQYF. For the CDR3, the DNA is TGCGCCAGCAGCCAAGCAGCGGGAGGACCGGAGACCCAGTACTTC.